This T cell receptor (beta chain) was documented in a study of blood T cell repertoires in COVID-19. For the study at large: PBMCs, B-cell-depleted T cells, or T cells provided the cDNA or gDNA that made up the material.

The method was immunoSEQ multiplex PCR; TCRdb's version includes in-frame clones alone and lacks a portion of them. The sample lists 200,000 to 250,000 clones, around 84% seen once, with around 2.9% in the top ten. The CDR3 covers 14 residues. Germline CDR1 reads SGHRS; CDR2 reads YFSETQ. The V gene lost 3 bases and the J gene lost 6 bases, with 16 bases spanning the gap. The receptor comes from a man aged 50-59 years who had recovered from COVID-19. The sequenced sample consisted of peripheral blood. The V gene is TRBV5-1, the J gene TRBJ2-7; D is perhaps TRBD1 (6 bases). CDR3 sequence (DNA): TGCGCCAGCAGCTCCAGGGACACCCAGGGCGAGCAGTACTTC. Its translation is CASSSRDTQGEQYF.